Below, one T cell receptor (beta chain) is given with its context. No antigen is known for it. This entry is derived from a study of cytomegalovirus exposure and HLA in healthy donors. This CDR3 has 14 amino acids. Germline V gene lookup returns CDR1 KGHSH and CDR2 LQKENI. V lost 3 bases and J 2 bases, leaving 10 bases between the germline ends. Broader study findings: Most TCR sequences were seen very rarely across donors, but some public TCRs occurred in many.

The PCR used 60 Vbeta and 13 Jbeta primers. Here immunoSEQ multiplex PCR was the method, and the copy in TCRdb shows in-frame clones only, minus some. The top ten clones hold roughly 1.2% of a sample with about 91,000 clones, approximately 69% of them seen once. The chain carries TRBV18 and TRBJ2-5; D might be TRBD1 (6 bases). This sequence was found in a female donor in good health and CMV-seronegative. The sequencing sample was made of PBMCs. The CDR3 sequence is CASSPRGQQETQYF. The CDR3 coding sequence is TGTGCCAGCTCACCCCGCGGACAGCAAGAGACCCAGTACTTC.